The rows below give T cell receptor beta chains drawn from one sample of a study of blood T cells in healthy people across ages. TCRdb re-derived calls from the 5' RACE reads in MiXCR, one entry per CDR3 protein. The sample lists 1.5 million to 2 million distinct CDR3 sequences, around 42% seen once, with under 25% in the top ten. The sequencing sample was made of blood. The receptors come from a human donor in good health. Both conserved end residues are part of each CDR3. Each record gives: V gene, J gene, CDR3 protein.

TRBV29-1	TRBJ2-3	CSVEELSSLTDTQYF
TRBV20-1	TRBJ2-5	CSARAGQLASRTQYF
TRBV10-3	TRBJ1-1	CATSTRINTEAFF
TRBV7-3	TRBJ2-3	CASSALAGARTDTQYF
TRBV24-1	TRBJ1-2	CATSDPKSWDYGYTF
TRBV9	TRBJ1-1	CASSPRGGENTEAFF
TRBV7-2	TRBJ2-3	CASSTGTSRTDTQYF
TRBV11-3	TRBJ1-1	CASSFDAAEAFF
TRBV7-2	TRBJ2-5	CASSLVGRGLETQYF
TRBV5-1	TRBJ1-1	CASSPTGTVNTEAFF
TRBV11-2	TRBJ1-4	CASSLFFPDEKLFF